The entry below describes one T cell receptor (beta chain). The sample comes from a study of cytomegalovirus exposure and HLA in healthy donors. PCR primers comprised 60 Vbeta and 13 Jbeta primers. Data came from immunoSEQ multiplex PCR; TCRdb stores just in-frame clones and leaves some out. The table includes about 160,000 clones, about 88% detected once. V dropped 3 bases and J dropped 4 bases, with 13 bases sitting between them. This CDR3 comprises 14 residues. CDR1 is SGHVS and CDR2 is FQNEAQ in the germline V gene. The sample was PBMCs. V and J are TRBV7-8 and TRBJ2-7; D gene ambiguous. This clonotype originated in a woman aged 18-30 years in good health and CMV-seronegative. CDR3 DNA: TGTGCCAGCAGCTTGGTGCCAGGCGATTACGAGCAGTACTTC. Translation: CASSLVPGDYEQYF.